This T cell receptor beta chain was sequenced in a study of blood T cell repertoires in COVID-19. Study at large: The samples span acute and convalescent COVID-19 from the United States, Italy and Spain. PBMCs, B-cell-depleted T cells, or T cells were the source of the cDNA or gDNA that made up the material.

Per the authors' pipeline: Reference gene primer amplification gave estimated nucleated cell counts. Sequencing used immunoSEQ multiplex PCR; TCRdb keeps in-frame clones, though not all of them. From that table come the V and J calls and clone size; the DNA was used to work out D and trimming. The sample shows around 60,000 clones, approximately 83% of them seen only once. This clonotype was obtained from a man aged 35-49 years with acute or convalescent COVID-19. The sample taken for sequencing was peripheral blood.

CDR3 DNA sequence: TGTGCCAGCAGCGTAGCCCCGGGACAGCTCCATGGCTACACCTTC. The encoded protein is CASSVAPGQLHGYTF. V gene TRBV9 combines with J gene TRBJ1-2, with TRBD1 matching 7 bases. The CDR3 has 15 amino acids. Trimming cost V 0 bases and J 6 bases; bases outside gene matches: 8. Germline V gives CDR1 SGDLS, CDR2 YYNGEE.